This entry features one TCR beta chain sequence. Its antigen remains unknown. The data were obtained in a study of response to subunit inactivated influenza vaccine. Study-level points and caveats: It was the authors' suggestion that each seasonal influenza vaccination recruits few new T cells.

TCRdb re-analysed the RT-PCR reads in MiXCR, keeping a single row per CDR3 protein. The repertoire holds about 540,000 distinct CDR3 sequences, roughly 23% seen once, with roughly 2.8% in the top ten. V was clipped by 3 bases and J by 2 bases, with 14 bases between them. Germline V gene data show CDR1 as KGHSH and CDR2 as LQKENI. There are 15 residues in the CDR3. These data were also reused for a study on T cells expressing NK-cell markers. As that report states: TCR beta cDNA was made by 5'RACE template switching with UMIs. Obtained from sorted CD3+CD56+NKG2C+, CD3+CD56+NKG2C- and CD3+CD56-NKG2C+ T cells were the TCR beta repertoires. In a group of five to seven donors, dominant NKG2C+ clonotypes represented about 1.0-7.0% of CD8+ T cells. Leadership of the CD3+CD56-NKG2C+ fraction also belonged to these clonotypes in a few donors.

The input for sequencing was CD4+ T cells sorted from PBMCs, taken 11 to 12 days after vaccination. This chain connects TRBV18 to TRBJ2-7, with D possibly being TRBD1 or TRBD2 (5 bases each). This receptor was identified in a man aged 45-60 years who received an inactivated influenza vaccine. This CDR3 is CASSPRGESAYEQYF. In nucleotides, the CDR3 is TGTGCCAGCTCACCTAGGGGAGAGTCTGCCTACGAGCAGTACTTC. The full variable domain, its missing parts supplied by reference TRBV18 and TRBJ2-7, is NAGVMQNPRHLVRRRGQEARLRCSPMKGHSHVYWYRQLPEEGLKFMVYLQKENIIDESGMPKERFSAEFPKEGPSILRIQQVVRGDSAAYFCASSPRGESAYEQYFGPGTRLTVT.